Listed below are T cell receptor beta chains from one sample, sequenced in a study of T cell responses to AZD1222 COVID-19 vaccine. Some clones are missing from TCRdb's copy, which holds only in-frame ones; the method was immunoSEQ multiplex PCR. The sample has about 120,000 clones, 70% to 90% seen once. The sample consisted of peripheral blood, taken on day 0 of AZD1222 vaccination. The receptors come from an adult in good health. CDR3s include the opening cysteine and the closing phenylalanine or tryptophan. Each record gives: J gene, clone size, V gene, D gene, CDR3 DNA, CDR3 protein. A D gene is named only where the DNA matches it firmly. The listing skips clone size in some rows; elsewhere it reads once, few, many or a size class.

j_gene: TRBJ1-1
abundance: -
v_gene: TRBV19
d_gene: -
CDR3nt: TGTGCCAGTAGTACCAGGGGCCAGGGGTACGGAAGCACTGAAGCTTTCTTT
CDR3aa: CASSTRGQGYGSTEAFF

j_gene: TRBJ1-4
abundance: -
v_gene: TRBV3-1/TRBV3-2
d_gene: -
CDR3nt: TGTGCCAGCAGCCCCCGGCAGTTTGAAAAACTGTTTTTT
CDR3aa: CASSPRQFEKLFF

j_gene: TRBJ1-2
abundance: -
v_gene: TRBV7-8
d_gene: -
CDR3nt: TGTGCCAGCAGCTTAGCGCCAGGGTGGGAGTTAAGGGGCTACACCTTC
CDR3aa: CASSLAPGWELRGYTF

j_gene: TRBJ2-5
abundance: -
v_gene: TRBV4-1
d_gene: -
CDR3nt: TGCGCCAGCAGCCAATGGGGGCAGGAGACCCAGTACTTC
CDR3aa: CASSQWGQETQYF

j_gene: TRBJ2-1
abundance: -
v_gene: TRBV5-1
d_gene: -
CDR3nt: TGCGCCAGCAGCTTTGCCCCCTCGGGGGCGGGTAGTGAGCAGTTCTTC
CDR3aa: CASSFAPSGAGSEQFF

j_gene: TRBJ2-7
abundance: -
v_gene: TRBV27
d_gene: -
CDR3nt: TGTGCCAGCAGTTTGAGGCGCCTCACCTACGAGCAGTACTTC
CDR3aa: CASSLRRLTYEQYF

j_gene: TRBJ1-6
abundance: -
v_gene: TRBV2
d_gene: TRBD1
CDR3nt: TGTGCCAGCAGGGGTGAGACAGGGGTGCGGTCACCCCTCCACTTT
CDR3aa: CASRGETGVRSPLHF

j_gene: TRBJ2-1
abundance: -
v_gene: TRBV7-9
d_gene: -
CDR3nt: TGTGCCAGCAGTCCTACAGGGTTGTCGGGCAATGAGCAGTTCTTC
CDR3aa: CASSPTGLSGNEQFF

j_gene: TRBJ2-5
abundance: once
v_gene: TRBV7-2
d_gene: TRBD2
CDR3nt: TGTGCCAGCAGCCGGGACTATAAAGAGACCCAGTACTTC
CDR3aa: CASSRDYKETQYF

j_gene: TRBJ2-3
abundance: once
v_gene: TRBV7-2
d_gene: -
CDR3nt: TGTGCCAGCAGCTTACAGGACAGAATCACAGATACGCAGTATTTT
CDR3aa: CASSLQDRITDTQYF

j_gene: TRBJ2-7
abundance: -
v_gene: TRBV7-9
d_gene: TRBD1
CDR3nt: TGTGCCAGCAGCGGGGGGACAGGAGTCTACGAGCAGTACTTC
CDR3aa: CASSGGTGVYEQYF

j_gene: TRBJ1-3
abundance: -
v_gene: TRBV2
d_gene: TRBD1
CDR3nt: TGTGCCAGCAGCCGCGGGACAGATCCTGGAAACACCATATATTTT
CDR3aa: CASSRGTDPGNTIYF

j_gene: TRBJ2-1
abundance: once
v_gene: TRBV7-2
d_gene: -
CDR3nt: TGTGCCAGCAGCTTAGAACGGGTACGGGAGCAGTTCTTC
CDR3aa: CASSLERVREQFF

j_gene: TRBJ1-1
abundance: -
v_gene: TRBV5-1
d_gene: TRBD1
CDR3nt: TGCGCCAGCAGCTTGGGATCCGGGACAGGGGGAACTGAAGCTTTCTTT
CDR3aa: CASSLGSGTGGTEAFF

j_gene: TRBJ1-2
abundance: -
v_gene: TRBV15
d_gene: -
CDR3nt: TGTGCCACCAGCCTGGACAGCACTAACTATGGCTACACCTTC
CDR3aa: CATSLDSTNYGYTF

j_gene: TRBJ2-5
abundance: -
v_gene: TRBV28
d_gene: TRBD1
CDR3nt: TGTGCCAGCCGAGGACAGGGGGCCGGCGCGGGAGGAGAGACCCAGTACTTC
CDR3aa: CASRGQGAGAGGETQYF

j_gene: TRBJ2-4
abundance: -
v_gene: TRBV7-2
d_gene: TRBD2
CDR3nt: TGTGCCAGCAGCTTGTCTCAGGCTAGCGGGACGTCTCAGTACTTC
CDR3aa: CASSLSQASGTSQYF

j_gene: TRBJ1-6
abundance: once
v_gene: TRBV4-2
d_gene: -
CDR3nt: TGTGCCAGCAGCCGATCTACAGGGTTAAGCTCCTATAATTCACCCCTCCACTTT
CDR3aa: CASSRSTGLSSYNSPLHF

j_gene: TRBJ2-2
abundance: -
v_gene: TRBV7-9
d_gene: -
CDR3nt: TGTGCCAGCAGCCCCCACAGGGTAGGGGGCGGGGAGCTGTTTTTT
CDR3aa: CASSPHRVGGGELFF

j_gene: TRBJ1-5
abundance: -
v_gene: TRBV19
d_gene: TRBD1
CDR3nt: TGTGCCAGTAGTCAGGACAGGGGCGGGAATCAGCCCCAGCATTTT
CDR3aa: CASSQDRGGNQPQHF

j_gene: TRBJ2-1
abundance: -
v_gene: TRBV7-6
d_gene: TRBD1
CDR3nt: TGTGCCAGCAGCCCGGGACAGGGAATCTACAATGAGCAGTTCTTC
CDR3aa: CASSPGQGIYNEQFF

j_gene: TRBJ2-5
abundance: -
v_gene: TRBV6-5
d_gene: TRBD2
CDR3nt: TGTGCCAGCAGTCCCGCGGGGGGAGAAGAGACCCAGTACTTC
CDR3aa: CASSPAGGEETQYF

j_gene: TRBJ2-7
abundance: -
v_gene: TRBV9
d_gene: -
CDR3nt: TGTGCCAGCAGCCGCTGGGGGGGCCGCCAGTCATCAGGTGAGCAGTACTTC
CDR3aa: CASSRWGGRQSSGEQYF

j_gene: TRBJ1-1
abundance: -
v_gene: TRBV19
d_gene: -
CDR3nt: TGTGCCAGTAGTCAGCGAACCCGGGGCACTGAAGCTTTCTTT
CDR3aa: CASSQRTRGTEAFF

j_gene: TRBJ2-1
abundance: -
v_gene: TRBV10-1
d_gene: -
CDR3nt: TGCGCCAGCAGTGAGGGGCCTTATGCCTACAATGAGCAGTTCTTC
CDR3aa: CASSEGPYAYNEQFF

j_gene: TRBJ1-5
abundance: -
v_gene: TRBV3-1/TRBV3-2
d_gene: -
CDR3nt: TGTGCCAGCAGCCAATCCTCCCCGATCGCGGGCAATCAGCCCCAGCATTTT
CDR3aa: CASSQSSPIAGNQPQHF

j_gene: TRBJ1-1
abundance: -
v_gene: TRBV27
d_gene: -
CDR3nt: TGTGCCAGCAGTTTATCTTACATGAACACTGAAGCTTTCTTT
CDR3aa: CASSLSYMNTEAFF

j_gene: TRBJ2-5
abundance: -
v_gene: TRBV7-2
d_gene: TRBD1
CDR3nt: TGTGCCAGCAGCCGTCGACAGGGTGGCCAAGAGACCCAGTACTTC
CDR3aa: CASSRRQGGQETQYF

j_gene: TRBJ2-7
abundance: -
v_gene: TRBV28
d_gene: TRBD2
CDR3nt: TGTGCCAGCAGTCCCGGGACTAGCGGGAGGAACGAGCAGTACTTC
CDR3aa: CASSPGTSGRNEQYF

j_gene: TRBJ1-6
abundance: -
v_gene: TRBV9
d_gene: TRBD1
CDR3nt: TGTGCCAGCAGCGTAGAGGGGGGACAGGGGAATTCACCCCTCCACTTT
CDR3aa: CASSVEGGQGNSPLHF

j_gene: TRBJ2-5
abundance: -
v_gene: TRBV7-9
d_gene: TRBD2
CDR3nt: TGTGCCAGCAGCTTACCGTTAAGGACTAGCGGACAGTTGGAGACCCAGTACTTC
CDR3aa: CASSLPLRTSGQLETQYF

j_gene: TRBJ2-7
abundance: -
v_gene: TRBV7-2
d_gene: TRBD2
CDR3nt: TGTGCCAGCTTCCTTAGGGCTAGCGGGAATGGCGAGCAGTACTTC
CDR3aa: CASFLRASGNGEQYF

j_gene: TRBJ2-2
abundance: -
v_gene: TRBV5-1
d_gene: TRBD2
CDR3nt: TGCGCCAGCAGCTTGGAACTAGCGGGATCCGGGGAGCTGTTTTTT
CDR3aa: CASSLELAGSGELFF

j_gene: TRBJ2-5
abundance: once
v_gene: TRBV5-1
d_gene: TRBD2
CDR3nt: TGCGCCAGCAGCCAGGGACTAGCGGGGGCCCAAGAGACCCAGTACTTC
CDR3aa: CASSQGLAGAQETQYF

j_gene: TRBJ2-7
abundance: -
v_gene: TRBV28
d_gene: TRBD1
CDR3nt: TGTGCCAGCAGCCACCGCCGGACAGGTTCCGCCTACGAGCAGTACTTC
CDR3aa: CASSHRRTGSAYEQYF

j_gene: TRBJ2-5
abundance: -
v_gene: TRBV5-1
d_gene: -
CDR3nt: TGCGCCAGCAGCTTGGGGGCCAGCGCCACGGGGGAGACCCAGTACTTC
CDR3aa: CASSLGASATGETQYF

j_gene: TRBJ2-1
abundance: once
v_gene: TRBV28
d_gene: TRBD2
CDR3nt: TGTGCCGGGGGTGGCGGGAGGGACTCAAGGCAGTTCTTC
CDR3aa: CAGGGGRDSRQFF

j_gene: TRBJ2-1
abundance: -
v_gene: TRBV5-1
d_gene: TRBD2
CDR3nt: TGCGCCAGCAGCTTCGGGACTAGCGGGGGGACACTCTACAATGAGCAGTTCTTC
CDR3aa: CASSFGTSGGTLYNEQFF

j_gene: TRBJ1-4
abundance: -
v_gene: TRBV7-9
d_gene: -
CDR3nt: TGTGCCAGCAGCTTAGCTCACCCGGTGGCTAATGAAAAACTGTTTTTT
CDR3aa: CASSLAHPVANEKLFF

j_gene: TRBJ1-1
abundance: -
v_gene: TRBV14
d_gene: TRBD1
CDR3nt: TGTGCCAGCAGCAGACAGGGGGCGGGGAACACTGAAGCTTTCTTT
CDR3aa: CASSRQGAGNTEAFF

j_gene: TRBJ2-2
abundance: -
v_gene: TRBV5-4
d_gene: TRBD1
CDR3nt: TGTGCCAGCAGCTTGGGGGGGACAGGGCCCGCGAACACCGGGGAGCTGTTTTTT
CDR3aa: CASSLGGTGPANTGELFF

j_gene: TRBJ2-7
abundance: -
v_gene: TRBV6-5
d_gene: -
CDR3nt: TGTGCCAGCAGTCGCGACGCTACGGTATCCTACGAGCAGTACTTC
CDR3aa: CASSRDATVSYEQYF

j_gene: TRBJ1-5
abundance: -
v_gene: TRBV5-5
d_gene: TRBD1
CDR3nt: TGTGCCAGCAGCAGGACAGGGGCCGGTTATAGCAATCAGCCCCAGCATTTT
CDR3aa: CASSRTGAGYSNQPQHF

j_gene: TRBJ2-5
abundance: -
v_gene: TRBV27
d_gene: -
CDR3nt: TGTGCCAGCGCTCTTGCGGGTCAGGGCGGGGAGACCCAGTACTTC
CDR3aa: CASALAGQGGETQYF

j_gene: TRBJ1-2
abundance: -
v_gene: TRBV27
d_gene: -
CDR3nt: TGTGCCAGCAGTAACAGGGAGGGGTATGGCTACACCTTC
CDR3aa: CASSNREGYGYTF

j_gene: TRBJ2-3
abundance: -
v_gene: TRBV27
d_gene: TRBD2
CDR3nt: TGTGCCAGCAGGCCCTTGGGAGGGCTGGGGTATTTT
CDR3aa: CASRPLGGLGYF

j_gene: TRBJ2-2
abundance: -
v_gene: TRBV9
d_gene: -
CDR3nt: TGTGCCAGCAGCGTAGGTGCTAGTCAGATCGGGGAGCTGTTTTTT
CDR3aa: CASSVGASQIGELFF

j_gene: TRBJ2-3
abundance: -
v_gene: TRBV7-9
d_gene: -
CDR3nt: TGTGCCAGCAGCTTAGGTGGCACCACAGATACGCAGTATTTT
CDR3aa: CASSLGGTTDTQYF

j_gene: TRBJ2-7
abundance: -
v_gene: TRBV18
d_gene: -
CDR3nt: TGTGCCAGCTCACCACCACAGGCCTCCTACGAGCAGTACTTC
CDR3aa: CASSPPQASYEQYF

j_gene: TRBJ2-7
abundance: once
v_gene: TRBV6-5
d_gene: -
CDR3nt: TGTGCCACCCAGGGTACCCATTCCTACGAGCAGTACTTC
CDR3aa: CATQGTHSYEQYF

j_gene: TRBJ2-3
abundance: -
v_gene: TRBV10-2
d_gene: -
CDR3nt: TGCGCCAGCAGTGAGTCTTCGCTCCGAAGGTTCGGGCGGGATACGCAGTATTTT
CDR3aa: CASSESSLRRFGRDTQYF